This TCR beta chain was sequenced in a study of blood T cell repertoires in COVID-19. Study at large: From the United States, Italy and Spain came samples of acute and convalescent COVID-19. Sources were T cells, B-cell-depleted T cells, or PBMCs; the material itself was cDNA or gDNA.

How the authors handled the data: Using reference gene primer amplification, nucleated cell counts were estimated. TCRdb keeps only in-frame clones here, not all; method: immunoSEQ multiplex PCR. V and J calls plus clone size are reproduced from that table; the DNA served to infer D and trimming. The repertoire has about 140,000 clones, 80% to 90% of them found once; the top ten carry approximately 10%. This TCR came from a man aged 60 to 69 with active or convalescent COVID-19. The sample taken for sequencing was peripheral blood.

For the CDR3, the DNA is TGCGCCAGCAGCCCGGACTTAGCCTACGAGCAGTACTTC. Translation: CASSPDLAYEQYF. The V gene is TRBV5-1, the J gene TRBJ2-7, with D tentatively TRBD2 (5 bases). With 4 bases removed from V and 2 bases from J, the gap between germline ends came to 10 bases. Germline CDR1 SGHRS, CDR2 YFSETQ. The CDR3 totals 13 residues.